Listed below are T cell receptor beta chains from one sample, sequenced in a study of CD8+CD57+ T cells in acquired aplastic anemia. TCRdb processed the reads anew with MiXCR; each CDR3 protein has one entry. In the table there are about 190,000 distinct CDR3 sequences, about 64% of which are singletons. The sample was sorted CD4+, CD8+, or CD8+CD57+ T cells (not recorded which) from PBMCs. These receptors all come from a human donor with severe aplastic anemia or a healthy control (not recorded which). The CDR3 runs from the conserved cysteine through the conserved F or W. Fields, in order: D gene, V gene, clone size, J gene, CDR3 length, CDR3 DNA, CDR3 protein. The D gene is left open where the match is weak. Size is stated for part of the rows, as once, few or many counts, or as a class when the clone is expanded.

>TRBD2|TRBV7-2|NA|TRBJ2-7|14
TGTGCCAGCAGCTTATCGAGCGGGACCTACGAGCAGTACTTC
CASSLSSGTYEQYF
>NA|TRBV7-9|once|TRBJ1-1|16
TGTGCCAGCAGCAGACCGAAAATGACGGGGGGCACTGAAGCTTTCTTT
CASSRPKMTGGTEAFF
>TRBD2|TRBV6-4|NA|TRBJ2-3|15
TGTGCCAGCAGTGAACATCTAGCGGGTACAGATACGCAGTATTTT
CASSEHLAGTDTQYF
>NA|TRBV5-1|few|TRBJ1-1|11
TGCGCCAGCAGCGGGGACGCAGCCGCTTTCTTT
CASSGDAAAFF
>NA|TRBV19|many|TRBJ1-5|15
TGTGCCAGTAGCCCAGGGACCCGTAGCAATCAGCCCCAGCATTTT
CASSPGTRSNQPQHF
>NA|TRBV5-5|many|TRBJ2-5|14
TGTGCCAGCAGCCCAGACAGCAACCAAGAGACCCAGTACTTC
CASSPDSNQETQYF
>NA|TRBV29-1|NA|TRBJ2-2|14
TGCAGCGTTGAAAAGGGGGCGGGAGGTCGGGAGCTGTTTTTT
CSVEKGAGGRELFF
>TRBD1|TRBV9|many|TRBJ2-7|14
TGTGCCAGCAGCGAGTCAGGGGGCACCTACGAGCAGTACTTC
CASSESGGTYEQYF
>NA|TRBV5-4|NA|TRBJ2-3|16
TGTGCCAGCAGCTTGGGGCAGGGGGGCGGCGCAGATACGCAGTATTTT
CASSLGQGGGADTQYF
>TRBD2|TRBV5-1|many|TRBJ2-5|15
TGCGCCAGCAGCTTTTACGCGGGGGAACAAGAGACCCAGTACTTC
CASSFYAGEQETQYF
>NA|TRBV5-1|few|TRBJ2-7|11
TGCGCCAGCCAGGCATTCTACGAGCAGTACTTC
CASQAFYEQYF
>TRBD2|TRBV9|many|TRBJ2-1|16
TGTGCCAGCAGCGTAGACCGGGGGGACTCCTACAATGAGCAGTTCTTC
CASSVDRGDSYNEQFF
>NA|TRBV25-1|NA|TRBJ2-7|11
TGTGCCAGCAGTGATGATGGCGAGCAGTACTTC
CASSDDGEQYF
>NA|TRBV29-1|NA|TRBJ1-5|13
TGCAGCGTTGCGTGGGCTAGCAATCAGCCCCAGCATTTT
CSVAWASNQPQHF
>TRBD1|TRBV9|once|TRBJ2-1|16
TGTGCCAGCAGTTCATCCGGGACAGGGCACTACAATGAGCAGTTCTTC
CASSSSGTGHYNEQFF
>NA|TRBV5-1|NA|TRBJ1-1|13
TGCGCCAGCAGCTCAACTAGCGGCACTGAAGCTTTCTTT
CASSSTSGTEAFF
>NA|TRBV19|NA|TRBJ1-1|13
TGTGCCAGTAGTCGGGGGCTGAACATTGAAGCTTTCTTT
CASSRGLNIEAFF
>TRBD2|TRBV9|NA|TRBJ2-3|13
TGTGCCAGCAGCGCGGGGGGGCCAGATACGCAGTATTTT
CASSAGGPDTQYF
>NA|TRBV7-2|NA|TRBJ2-5|16
TGTGCCAGCAGCTTAGCGAGCACTGAAAGGGAAGAGACCCAGTACTTC
CASSLASTEREETQYF
>NA|TRBV6-1|many|TRBJ1-1|13
TGTGCCAGCCTCAAGGCAGGGGTTGCTGAAGCTTTCTTT
CASLKAGVAEAFF
>NA|TRBV7-3|NA|TRBJ1-1|15
TGTGCCAGCGGCAGGCTTGGGACGGGGGGCACTGAAGCTTTCTTT
CASGRLGTGGTEAFF
>NA|TRBV29-1|NA|TRBJ1-2|14
TGCAGCGTTGCGGGGGAAGGGGCAACCTATGGCTACACCTTC
CSVAGEGATYGYTF
>NA|TRBV12-3/TRBV12-4|NA|TRBJ1-6|13
TGTGCCAGCAGTTTAAATCCGGACTCACCCCTCCACTTT
CASSLNPDSPLHF
>TRBD2|TRBV7-9|NA|TRBJ2-7|18
TGTGCCAGCAGTCCCAGACTAGCGGGAGATGGCAAATCCTACGAGCAGTACTTC
CASSPRLAGDGKSYEQYF
>NA|TRBV5-1|many|TRBJ2-5|15
TGCGCCAGCAGCTTTGAGTTGGGAGTTCAAGAGACCCAGTACTTC
CASSFELGVQETQYF
>TRBD2|TRBV5-1|NA|TRBJ2-7|14
TGCGCCAGCAGGGATACTAGCGACTCCTACGAGCAGTACTTC
CASRDTSDSYEQYF
>NA|TRBV11-3|NA|TRBJ2-1|14
TGTGCCAGCAGCCTAGACCCGACTCACAATGAGCAGTTCTTC
CASSLDPTHNEQFF
>TRBD1|TRBV19|many|TRBJ1-1|12
TGTGCCAGTAGTGTGGGGACAGATGAAGCTTTCTTT
CASSVGTDEAFF
>NA|TRBV29-1|few|TRBJ2-2|12
TGCAGCGTTGGGCGCGGAACCGGGGAGCTGTTTTTT
CSVGRGTGELFF
>TRBD2|TRBV20-1|NA|TRBJ2-3|14
TGCAGTGCTAGAGGGCTAGCGGGCACAGATACGCAGTATTTT
CSARGLAGTDTQYF
>NA|TRBV7-2|NA|TRBJ2-3|14
TGTGCCAGCAGCTTAGCCACTAGCACAGATACGCAGTATTTT
CASSLATSTDTQYF
>NA|TRBV15|many|TRBJ1-5|15
TGTGCCACCAGCACGTTTCGGCAGGGTAATCAGCCCCAGCATTTT
CATSTFRQGNQPQHF
>TRBD1|TRBV24-1|NA|TRBJ2-2|16
TGTGCCACCAGTGACCCGGACAGGGGCGACACCGGGGAGCTGTTTTTT
CATSDPDRGDTGELFF
>NA|TRBV2|NA|TRBJ1-5|14
TGTGCCAGCAGTGACAGCAATAGCAATCAGCCCCAGCATTTT
CASSDSNSNQPQHF
>NA|TRBV5-1|NA|TRBJ1-1|16
TGCGCCAGCAGCTTGGGGGCCGGGGGAGCAGGGACTGAAGCTTTCTTT
CASSLGAGGAGTEAFF
>NA|TRBV12-3/TRBV12-4|many|TRBJ1-5|15
TGTGCCAGCAGTCGGACAGATTATAGCAATCAGCCCCAGCATTTT
CASSRTDYSNQPQHF
>NA|TRBV10-3|NA|TRBJ2-3|14
TGTGCCATCAGTGCTAAGGGGGGCACAGATACGCAGTATTTT
CAISAKGGTDTQYF
>NA|TRBV11-2|NA|TRBJ2-7|14
TGTGCCAGCAGCTTAGTCCACAAACCCTACGAGCAGTACTTC
CASSLVHKPYEQYF
>TRBD1|TRBV6-2/TRBV6-3|NA|TRBJ2-7|14
TGTGCCACGCGAACCGGGACAGGGACCTACGAGCAGTACTTC
CATRTGTGTYEQYF
>NA|TRBV6-4|NA|TRBJ2-7|13
TGTGCCAGCCGCCGAACCAGGGGGGGCGAGCAGTACTTC
CASRRTRGGEQYF
>NA|TRBV5-1|NA|TRBJ2-7|11
TGCGCCAGCAGCTTTAAAAACGAGCAGTACTTC
CASSFKNEQYF
>TRBD1|TRBV4-1|NA|TRBJ1-1|14
TGCGCCAGCAGCCAAGAAGACAGGGACACTGGAGCTTTCTTT
CASSQEDRDTGAFF
>NA|TRBV19|few|TRBJ1-6|14
TGTGCCAGTAGTATAGTGGGGTTAAATTCACCCCTCCACTTT
CASSIVGLNSPLHF
>NA|TRBV5-6|NA|TRBJ1-1|11
TGTGCCAGCAGCTTGACAGGGGAAGCTTTCTTT
CASSLTGEAFF
>NA|TRBV5-1|NA|TRBJ2-7|14
TGCGCCAGCAGCCCCACCGGGACTGGCTACGAGCAGTACTTC
CASSPTGTGYEQYF
>NA|TRBV6-4|NA|TRBJ2-3|15
TGTGCCAGCAGTGATACTCCGGACGGCACAGGTACGCAGTATTTT
CASSDTPDGTGTQYF
>NA|TRBV20-1|NA|TRBJ1-1|14
TGCAGTGCAAATGACCAACTGGGGAACACTGAAGCTTTCTTT
CSANDQLGNTEAFF
>NA|TRBV2|NA|TRBJ2-7|12
TGTGCCAGCAGTGAGGGACCCTACGAGCAGTACTTC
CASSEGPYEQYF
>TRBD1|TRBV14|NA|TRBJ1-2|15
TGTGCCAGCAGCTTAGCGGGACAGGGGAACTATGGCTACACCTTC
CASSLAGQGNYGYTF
>NA|TRBV7-9|NA|TRBJ1-4|16
TGTGCCAGCAGCTTAGCCCGTACAGGGAGAGATGAAAAACTGTTCTTT
CASSLARTGRDEKLFF
>NA|TRBV5-6|NA|TRBJ1-2|14
TGTGCCAGCACCAGTCGTAGGGGTTCCTATGGCTACACCTTC
CASTSRRGSYGYTF
>TRBD2|TRBV7-3|NA|TRBJ2-1|17
TGTGCCAGCAGCGAAAAAGGGACTAGCGGGGCCTACAATGAGCAGTTCTTC
CASSEKGTSGAYNEQFF
>TRBD1|TRBV5-5|NA|TRBJ1-5|19
TGTGCCAGCAGCAAAATACCGGGACAGGGAGACTATGGCAATCAGCCCCAGCATTTT
CASSKIPGQGDYGNQPQHF
>NA|TRBV9|NA|TRBJ1-3|14
TGTGCCAGCAGCTCCTCCCCTTCTGGAAACACCATATATTTT
CASSSSPSGNTIYF
>NA|TRBV12-3/TRBV12-4|NA|TRBJ2-5|13
TGTGCCAGCAGTTTCGTGGGGCAAGAGACCCAGTACTTC
CASSFVGQETQYF
>NA|TRBV11-3|once|TRBJ2-7|11
TGTGCCAGCGAAACTGCCTACGAGCAGTACTTC
CASETAYEQYF
>NA|TRBV6-5|many|TRBJ2-7|16
TGTGCCAGCAGTTACTCGTGGGACGGGAGCTCCTACGAGCAGTACTTC
CASSYSWDGSSYEQYF
>NA|TRBV10-3|once|TRBJ1-5|12
TGTGCCATACGACAGGACGGTTACCCCCAGCATTTT
CAIRQDGYPQHF
>TRBD1|TRBV12-3/TRBV12-4|NA|TRBJ1-1|14
TGTGCCAGCAGTCCCAGGGGGGGGACGACTGAAGCTTTCTTT
CASSPRGGTTEAFF